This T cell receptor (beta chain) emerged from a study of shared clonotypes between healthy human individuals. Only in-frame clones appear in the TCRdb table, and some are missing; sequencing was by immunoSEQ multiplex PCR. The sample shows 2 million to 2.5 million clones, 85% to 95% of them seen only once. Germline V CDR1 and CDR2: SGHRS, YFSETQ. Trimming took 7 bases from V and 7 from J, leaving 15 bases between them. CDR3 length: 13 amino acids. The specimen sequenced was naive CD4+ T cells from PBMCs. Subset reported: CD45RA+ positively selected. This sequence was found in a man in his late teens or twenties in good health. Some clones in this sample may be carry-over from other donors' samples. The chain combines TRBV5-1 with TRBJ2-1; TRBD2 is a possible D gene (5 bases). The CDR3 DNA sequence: TGCGCCAGCGGCCCTAACCGGGAAAATGAGCAGTTCTTC. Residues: CASGPNRENEQFF.